This T cell receptor (beta chain) was recovered during a study of cytomegalovirus exposure and HLA in healthy donors. The wider study: An early release of data contained about 85 million unique TCRs, which came from HLA-typed donors.

Both 60 Vbeta primers and 13 Jbeta primers went into the PCR. The method was immunoSEQ multiplex PCR; TCRdb's version includes in-frame clones alone and lacks a portion of them. Among roughly 130,000 clones listed, roughly 78% were seen once. Germline trimming cut 4 bases from V and 1 base from J; bases unmatched to any gene: 5. Germline CDR1 SGHNT, CDR2 YYREEE (reference sequence). CDR3 size: 15 residues. Concerning this clone itself: Its target is unknown.

The study's findings and limits: Some TCR beta chains (roughly 160 of them) were listed as cytomegalovirus-associated. Information on immune exposure was restricted to one variable (CMV serostatus). According to an earlier analysis, most TCR beta V segments yielded productive rearrangements about 87% or about 30% of the time.

The chain carries TRBV5-4 and TRBJ2-3; 8 positions agree with TRBD2. This TCR came from a man aged 35 to 55 in good health and CMV-seronegative. The sample consisted of PBMCs. Written as DNA, the CDR3 is TGTGCCAGCAGCCTAAGCGGGGGTGGCACAGATACGCAGTATTTT. Its translation is CASSLSGGGTDTQYF.